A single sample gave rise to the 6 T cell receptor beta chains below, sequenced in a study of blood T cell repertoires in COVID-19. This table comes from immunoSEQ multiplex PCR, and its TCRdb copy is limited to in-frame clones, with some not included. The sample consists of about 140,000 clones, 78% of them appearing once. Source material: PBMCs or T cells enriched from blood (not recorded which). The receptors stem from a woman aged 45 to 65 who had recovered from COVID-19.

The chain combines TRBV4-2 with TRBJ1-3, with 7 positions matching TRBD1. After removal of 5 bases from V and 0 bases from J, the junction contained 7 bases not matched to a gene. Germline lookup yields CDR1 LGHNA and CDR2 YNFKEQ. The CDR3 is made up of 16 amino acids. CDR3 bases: TGTGCCAGCAGCTCCCAGGGGGGTTACTCTGGAAACACCATATATTTT. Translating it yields CASSSQGGYSGNTIYF.

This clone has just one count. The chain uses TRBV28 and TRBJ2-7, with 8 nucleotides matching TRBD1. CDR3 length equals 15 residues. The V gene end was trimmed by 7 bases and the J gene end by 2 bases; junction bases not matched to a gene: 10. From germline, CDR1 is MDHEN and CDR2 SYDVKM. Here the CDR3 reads CASTEEGTGPYEQYF. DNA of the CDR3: TGTGCCAGCACCGAGGAGGGGACAGGACCCTACGAGCAGTACTTC.

Written as DNA, the CDR3 is TGTGCCAGCAGCCAGGCATTAGCGGGGGCGCTATCCAGGGACATTCAGTACTTC. Its translation is CASSQALAGALSRDIQYF. J is TRBJ2-4 and V is TRBV3-1 (or the pseudogene TRBV3-2), with 9 nucleotides matching TRBD2. The V gene end was trimmed by 3 bases and the J gene end by 8 bases; junction bases not matched to a gene: 17. This CDR3 contains 18 residues. Germline V gene sequence: CDR1 LGHDT, CDR2 YNNKEL (reference sequence).

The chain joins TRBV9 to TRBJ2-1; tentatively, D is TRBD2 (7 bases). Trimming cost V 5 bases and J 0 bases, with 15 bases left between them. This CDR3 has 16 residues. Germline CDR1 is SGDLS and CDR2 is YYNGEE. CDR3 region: CASSEGGASSYNEQFF. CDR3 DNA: TGTGCCAGCAGTGAAGGGGGGGCCTCCTCCTACAATGAGCAGTTCTTC.

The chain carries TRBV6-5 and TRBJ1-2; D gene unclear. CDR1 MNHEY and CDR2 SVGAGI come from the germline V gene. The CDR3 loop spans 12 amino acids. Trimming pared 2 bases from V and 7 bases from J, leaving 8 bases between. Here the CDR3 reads CASSYVGSGYTF. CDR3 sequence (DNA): TGTGCCAGCAGTTACGTGGGCTCTGGCTACACCTTC.

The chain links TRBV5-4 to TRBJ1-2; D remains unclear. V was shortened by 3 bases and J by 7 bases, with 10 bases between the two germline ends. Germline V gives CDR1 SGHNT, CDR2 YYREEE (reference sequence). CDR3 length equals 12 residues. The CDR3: CASSSNTVGYTF. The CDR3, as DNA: TGTGCCAGCAGCTCCAACACCGTTGGCTACACCTTC.